This T cell receptor beta chain was captured by sequencing in a study of blood T cells in healthy people across ages. Germline loops: CDR1 SNHLY, CDR2 FYNNEI. V dropped 2 bases and J dropped 5 bases, with 15 bases sitting between them. The CDR3 sequence is 15 residues long. Primed by a sample-barcoded 5' primer and a J-beta primer mix, a second PCR proceeded for 7 to 11 cycles. TCRdb redid the calling of the 5' RACE reads with MiXCR, one entry per CDR3 protein. The sample yields about 720,000 distinct CDR3 sequences, 20% to 25% seen once. The source is a man aged 70 or older in good health. V and J are TRBV2 and TRBJ2-5; TRBD1 might be the D (5 bases). The sequenced sample was blood. DNA of the CDR3: TGTGCCAGCAGTGAAAATCCAGGGAACAGGGAGACCCAGTACTTC. Translating gives CASSENPGNRETQYF.